Detailed here is one T cell receptor beta chain. As yet, its antigen is unknown. CDR1 is MNHEY and CDR2 is SVGAGI in the germline V gene. Trimming removed 2 bases at V and 0 bases at J, with 10 bases between. The CDR3 contains 15 residues. This record belongs to a study of T cell responses to AZD1222 COVID-19 vaccine. About the research overall: Second doses that came at about 4 or about 12 weeks were put together.

The study's findings and limits: The span of vaccine-associated CD4 TCRs extended across spike, with dominance at 160-218 and 743-854.

The method was immunoSEQ multiplex PCR; TCRdb's version includes in-frame clones alone and lacks a portion of them. The sample lists about 150,000 clones; about 91% were seen once. The chain recombines TRBV6-5 with TRBJ1-2, with D unresolved. The sample consisted of peripheral blood, taken on day 0 of AZD1222 vaccination. The sequence came from an adult in good health. Here the CDR3 DNA reads TGTGCCAGCAGTTACCAGGCAGGAGCTAACTATGGCTACACCTTC. This gives the protein CASSYQAGANYGYTF.